This T cell receptor beta chain comes out of a study of early T cells in non-severe SARS-CoV-2 infection. Comments on this clonotype: Antigen unknown.

Germline V lookup: CDR1 SGHTA, CDR2 FQGTGA. V lost 3 bases to trimming and J lost 1 base, with 17 bases between them. This CDR3 has 17 residues. Overall study results and limits: Anti-spike CD8 responses were favored by VDJdb matching, which missed private and CD4 specificities.

Unique molecular identifiers were affixed to single, distinct cDNA molecules. Each CDR3 protein is one row after TCRdb ran MiXCR on the 5' RACE reads. The repertoire holds roughly 56,000 distinct CDR3 sequences, with about 10% as singletons. The receptor was derived from an adult who was a healthcare worker with PCR-confirmed SARS-CoV-2 infection or an uninfected control (not recorded which). Sequenced material: whole blood. This chain joins TRBV7-3 and TRBJ2-3; TRBD2 might be the D (6 bases). The CDR3 DNA reads as TGTGCCAGCAGCTTGGACGCGGCGGGGCTGGGCACAGATACGCAGTATTTT. Protein sequence: CASSLDAAGLGTDTQYF.